The 18 T cell receptor beta chains listed next were all sequenced from one sample in a study of OX40 agonist ivuxolimab in advanced cancers. TCRdb's copy holds only in-frame clones and misses some; the assay was immunoSEQ multiplex PCR. The profile covers tens of thousands of clones, with 88% appearing a single time and 0.64% taken by the ten largest. Specimen: CD4+ or CD8+ T cells sorted from blood, collected in a trial of the OX40 agonist ivuxolimab. Receptors were obtained from an adult with an advanced solid tumor such as melanoma, head and neck, liver or kidney cancer.

This chain connects TRBV28 to TRBJ2-1; D is unresolved. Germline assignment: CDR1 MDHEN and CDR2 SYDVKM. The CDR3 covers 11 residues. Between the trimmed V and J ends, which lost 3 bases and 7 bases, there was a span of 4 bases. DNA for the CDR3: TGTGCCAGCAGTTTGAGGAATGAGCAGTTCTTC. Its protein is CASSLRNEQFF.

V and J are TRBV6-1 and TRBJ2-5, with TRBD2 identical over 11 bases. The CDR3 is made up of 15 amino acids. The trim removed 6 bases at V and 4 bases at J, leaving 7 bases unmatched. Germline lookup yields CDR1 MNHNS and CDR2 SASEGT. CDR3 sequence reads: CASSRGLAGGETQYF. The DNA for the CDR3 is TGTGCCAGCAGCCGGGGGCTAGCGGGAGGAGAGACCCAGTACTTC.

The chain recombines TRBV29-1 with TRBJ2-5; D not certain. The CDR3 extends over 15 amino acids. Trimming shortened V by 3 bases and J by 2 bases, and 16 bases separated the two germline ends. CDR1 is SQVTM and CDR2 is ANQGSEA in the germline V gene. Written as DNA, the CDR3 is TGCAGCGTTGACGTATGGGCAGGCAAACAAGAGACCCAGTACTTC. It codes for CSVDVWAGKQETQYF.

The genes are TRBV27 and TRBJ1-2, with TRBD1 identical over 7 bases. The trim removed 6 bases at V and 4 bases at J, leaving 8 bases unmatched. The CDR3 spans 14 residues. Germline values: CDR1 MNHEY, CDR2 SMNVEV (reference sequence). Written as DNA, the CDR3 is TGTGCCAGCAGAGACTCCGGGACAGTCTATGGCTACACCTTC. The encoded protein is CASRDSGTVYGYTF.

This chain connects TRBV7-2 to TRBJ1-1; D call uncertain. The CDR3 has 15 residues. Between the trimmed V and J ends, which lost 3 bases and 2 bases, there was a span of 13 bases. The germline gives CDR1 SGHTA, CDR2 FQGNSA. For the CDR3, the DNA is TGTGCCAGCAGCTTTGGGGAAACTCGAAACACTGAAGCTTTCTTT. It specifies CASSFGETRNTEAFF.

This chain uses TRBV20-1 with TRBJ2-1; no definite D call. The germline CDR1 and CDR2 sequences are DFQATT and SNEGSKA (reference sequence). With 4 bases removed from V and 7 bases from J, the gap between germline ends came to 8 bases. CDR3 length equals 11 residues. CDR3 in DNA: TGCAGTGCTATTAAAGGGAATGAGCAGTTCTTC. Amino acid sequence: CSAIKGNEQFF.

The J gene is TRBJ1-3, the V gene TRBV4-1; 9 positions agree with TRBD1. The V gene end was trimmed by 2 bases and the J gene end by 1 base; junction bases not matched to a gene: 9. In germline, CDR1 is MGHRA, CDR2 YSYEKL. The CDR3 has 18 residues. The CDR3 is CASSQPGQGLLSGNTIYF. CDR3 nucleotide sequence: TGCGCCAGCAGCCAACCGGGACAGGGTCTACTTTCTGGAAACACCATATATTTT.

This chain joins TRBV27 and TRBJ2-3; the D gene could be TRBD1 or TRBD2 (5 bases each). V lost 8 bases and J 1 base, leaving 16 bases between the germline ends. The V gene's germline CDR1 is MNHEY and CDR2 SMNVEV (reference sequence). This CDR3 is built from 15 residues. In DNA form, the CDR3 reads TGTGCCAGCGGCCGGGGACGGGCTCGCACAGATACGCAGTATTTT. Translated: CASGRGRARTDTQYF.

J is TRBJ1-3 and V is TRBV5-1, with D uncertain. The CDR3 runs 13 residues. Between the trimmed V and J ends, which lost 4 bases and 0 bases, there was a span of 5 bases. The germline V gene encodes CDR1 SGHRS and CDR2 YFSETQ. CDR3 loop: CASSQNSGNTIYF. CDR3 DNA: TGCGCCAGCAGCCAAAACTCTGGAAACACCATATATTTT. The entire variable domain, with the rest obtained from reference TRBV5-1 and TRBJ1-3, is as follows: KAGVTQTPRYLIKTRGQQVTLSCSPISGHRSVSWYQQTPGQGLQFLFEYFSETQRNKGNFPGRFSGRQFSNSRSEMNVSTLELGDSALYLCASSQNSGNTIYFGEGSWLTVV.

This clone has only one observation. This rearrangement joins TRBV6-1 to TRBJ2-1; TRBD2 is a possible D gene (5 bases). The CDR3 sequence is 15 residues long. The germline V gene encodes CDR1 MNHNS and CDR2 SASEGT. Trimming stripped 1 base from V and 5 bases from J, with 12 bases between. The CDR3 DNA reads as TGTGCCAGCAGTGAAGTTGGAGGACGGGACAATGAGCAGTTCTTC. Its translation is CASSEVGGRDNEQFF.

The chain carries TRBV5-8 and TRBJ1-1; D gene unclear. CDR1 is SGHTS and CDR2 is YDEGEE in the germline V gene. The germline V and J ends were trimmed by 3 bases and 4 bases, with 10 bases remaining between them. This CDR3 region has 13 residues. CDR3 sequence (DNA): TGTGCCAGCAGCTGGCGGGGTTCCACTGAAGCTTTCTTT. The encoded protein is CASSWRGSTEAFF. Combining the CDR3 with reference TRBV5-8 and TRBJ1-1 gives the whole variable domain EAGVTQSPTHLIKTRGQQATLRCSPISGHTSVYWYQQALGLGLQFLLWYDEGEERNRGNFPPRFSGRQFPNYSSELNVNALELEDSALYLCASSWRGSTEAFFGQGTRLTVV.

The chain links TRBV6-1 to TRBJ2-7; 9 nucleotides align to TRBD2. The J segment lost 1 base and the V segment lost 6 bases, leaving 7 bases of the junction unmatched. Germline lookup yields CDR1 MNHNS and CDR2 SASEGT. This CDR3 contains 15 residues. CDR3 in DNA: TGTGCCAGCAGCGGACTAGCGTCAATATCCTACGAGCAGTACTTC. Protein product: CASSGLASISYEQYF.

J is TRBJ1-6 and V is TRBV5-4; tentative D call: TRBD1 (6 bases). Germline CDR1 and CDR2: SGHNT and YYREEE (reference sequence). V lost 5 bases to trimming and J lost 6 bases, with 12 bases between them. The CDR3 is 14 residues long. The CDR3 loop reads CASRNDRSNSPLHF. CDR3 sequence (DNA): TGTGCCAGCAGAAATGACAGGAGTAATTCACCCCTCCACTTT.

The rearrangement joins TRBV29-1 to TRBJ2-7; a possible D gene is TRBD2 (6 bases). The CDR3 covers 12 residues. The germline V gene encodes CDR1 SQVTM and CDR2 ANQGSEA. Trimming cost V 3 bases and J 5 bases, with 11 bases left between them. This CDR3 reads CSVDSGLDEQYF. The CDR3 DNA sequence: TGCAGCGTTGATAGCGGCCTGGACGAGCAGTACTTC.

The chain employs TRBV18 and TRBJ2-1, with D possibly called TRBD1 or TRBD2 (5 bases each). The CDR3 is 15 amino acids. Trimming left V 5 bases short and J 4 bases short, with 15 bases between. Germline V gives CDR1 KGHSH, CDR2 LQKENI. CDR3 amino acids: CASSSPGTQYNEQFF. CDR3 sequence (DNA): TGTGCCAGCTCAAGCCCCGGGACCCAGTACAATGAGCAGTTCTTC.

This chain links TRBV28 with TRBJ2-3, with 7 bases that match TRBD1. The CDR3 contains 18 residues. The trim removed 5 bases at V and 6 bases at J, leaving 20 bases unmatched. CDR1 is MDHEN, CDR2 SYDVKM, per germline. The CDR3 sequence: CASSTNLRGIRSIDTQYF. The CDR3 DNA follows: TGTGCCAGCAGTACAAACCTCAGGGGGATTAGATCGATCGATACGCAGTATTTT.

The chain carries TRBV7-3 and TRBJ2-5; possible D gene TRBD1, 7 bases. V was shortened by 5 bases and J by 0 bases, with 16 bases between the two germline ends. CDR1 and CDR2 (germline): SGHTA, FQGTGA. This CDR3 region has 16 residues. The DNA for the CDR3 is TGTGCCAGCAGCCCCATTGCGGGGACAGACCAAGAGACCCAGTACTTC. Translated, it gives CASSPIAGTDQETQYF.

This clone showed up just a few times. The rearrangement links TRBV21-1 to TRBJ1-1. TRBV21-1 is listed as a pseudogene. There are 14 residues in the CDR3. DNA of the CDR3: TGTGCCAGCAGCAAAGATTGGACCGACACTGAAGCTTTCTTT. This sequence encodes CASSKDWTDTEAFF.